The 27 T cell receptor beta chains in this list originate from one sample, sequenced in a study of cytomegalovirus exposure and HLA in healthy donors. The PCR had 60 Vbeta and 13 Jbeta primers. TCRdb keeps only in-frame clones here, not all; method: immunoSEQ multiplex PCR. The profile shows under 200,000 clones, about 75% of them singletons. Input material: PBMCs. The receptors derive from a man between 18 and 35 years old in good health and CMV-seronegative.

This chain joins TRBV9 and TRBJ2-7, with a tentative D call TRBD1 (6 bases). Trimming shortened V by 0 bases and J by 3 bases, and 13 bases separated the two germline ends. Germline loops: CDR1 SGDLS, CDR2 YYNGEE. This CDR3 spans 15 amino acids. DNA of the CDR3: TGTGCCAGCAGCGTAGGGCAGGGGAAAAACTACGAGCAGTACTTC. This gives the protein CASSVGQGKNYEQYF.

The V and J genes are TRBV6-6 and TRBJ2-7; TRBD1 agrees at 12 bases. From germline, CDR1 is MNHNY and CDR2 SVGAGI (reference sequence). With V trimmed by 5 bases and J by 5 bases, 4 bases remained unmatched. The CDR3 consists of 14 residues. In nucleotides, the CDR3 is TGTGCCAGCAGTCAAGGGACAGGGGGCCACGAGCAGTACTTC. As protein: CASSQGTGGHEQYF.

The chain uses TRBV5-6 and TRBJ1-1; possible D gene TRBD1, 6 bases. This CDR3 contains 11 residues. Germline V gene lookup returns CDR1 SGHDT and CDR2 YYEEEE. Trimming took 3 bases from V and 8 from J, leaving 8 bases between them. CDR3 bases: TGTGCCAGCAGCTGGGGGCCAGAAGCTTTCTTT. Protein product: CASSWGPEAFF.

This chain joins TRBV2 and TRBJ2-5; D is unresolved. The V end was cut by 1 base, the J end by 11 bases, with 8 bases between. The germline V gene encodes CDR1 SNHLY and CDR2 FYNNEI. This CDR3 region has 11 residues. The CDR3: CASSEGERQYF. The CDR3 DNA sequence: TGTGCCAGCAGTGAAGGAGAAAGACAGTACTTC.

The chain couples TRBV25-1 to TRBJ1-1; D unclear. Per germline, CDR1 MGHDK and CDR2 SYGVNS. The V gene lost 7 bases and the J gene lost 4 bases, with 13 bases spanning the gap. This CDR3 has 13 residues. The CDR3 sequence: CASTLGGSTEAFF. CDR3 bases: TGTGCCAGCACCCTGGGTGGGAGCACTGAAGCTTTCTTT. Based on the CDR3 plus reference TRBV25-1 and TRBJ1-1, the full variable domain is EADIYQTPRYLVIGTGKKITLECSQTMGHDKMYWYQQDPGMELHLIHYSYGVNSTEKGDLSSESTVSRIRTEHFPLTLESARPSHTSQYLCASTLGGSTEAFFGQGTRLTVV.

V gene TRBV7-9 combines with J gene TRBJ1-2; D remains unclear. The CDR3 spans 13 residues. The V gene's germline CDR1 is SEHNR and CDR2 FQNEAQ (reference sequence). Trimming left V 7 bases short and J 9 bases short, with 18 bases between. The CDR3 sequence is CASNPHHEGSYTF. The CDR3 DNA reads as TGTGCCAGCAACCCCCACCATGAGGGAAGCTACACCTTC.

A note on this clone: The same CDR3 can be traced to other DNA sequences in this sample. The gene calls are TRBV27 and TRBJ1-5; D is possibly TRBD1 (5 bases). Germline CDR1 MNHEY, CDR2 SMNVEV (reference sequence). Trimming took 3 bases from V and 4 from J, leaving 10 bases between them. The CDR3 covers 14 residues. CDR3 protein: CASSFQGGNQPQHF. Here the CDR3 DNA reads TGTGCCAGCAGTTTCCAGGGTGGGAATCAGCCCCAGCATTTT.

This CDR3 reads CASSTLAGVYNEQFF. CDR3 sequence (DNA): TGTGCCAGTAGTACTTTAGCGGGGGTCTACAATGAGCAGTTCTTC. V and J are TRBV19 and TRBJ2-1; 9 nucleotides agree with TRBD2. The germline V gene encodes CDR1 LNHDA and CDR2 SQIVND (reference sequence). The ends lost 4 bases at V and 3 bases at J; junction bases unmatched: 4. The CDR3 sequence is 15 residues long.

This sequence joins TRBV7-2 and TRBJ1-5; D is undetermined. This CDR3 spans 15 amino acids. Germline assignment: CDR1 SGHTA and CDR2 FQGNSA. V was trimmed by 4 bases and J by 3 bases, leaving 13 bases between them. In nucleotides, the CDR3 is TGTGCCAGCAGCTGGAGGGTCGGGGACAATCAGCCCCAGCATTTT. Translating it yields CASSWRVGDNQPQHF.

This clone occurred a few times. V and J are TRBV2 and TRBJ2-4; D might be TRBD1 (5 bases). The V end was cut by 6 bases, the J end by 0 bases, with 12 bases between. Germline assignment: CDR1 SNHLY and CDR2 FYNNEI. CDR3 size: 15 residues. For the CDR3, the DNA is TGTGCCAGCAGCTCGGACCAGGGAGCCAAAAACATTCAGTACTTC. It yields the protein CASSSDQGAKNIQYF.

This clone was observed a handful of times. The chain carries TRBV18 and TRBJ2-7; D is undetermined. Germline loops: CDR1 KGHSH, CDR2 LQKENI. The CDR3 has 13 amino acids. V lost 3 bases and J lost 6, with 12 bases in between. The CDR3 protein is CASSPAGLAEQYF. In DNA form, the CDR3 reads TGTGCCAGCTCACCGGCCGGGTTGGCCGAGCAGTACTTC.

The V and J genes are TRBV14 and TRBJ2-3, with 9 bases fitting TRBD2. V trimming: 5 bases; J trimming: 2 bases; junction bases outside the gene matches: 11. The CDR3 runs 17 residues. CDR1 is SGHDN, CDR2 FVKESK, per germline. The CDR3 region is CASSESLSGRYTDTQYF. CDR3 nucleotides: TGTGCCAGCAGCGAAAGCCTCAGCGGGAGGTACACAGATACGCAGTATTTT.

The rearrangement joins TRBV5-1 to TRBJ2-7; 7 positions agree with TRBD2. CDR1 and CDR2 (germline): SGHRS, YFSETQ. V shed 3 bases and J 3 bases; nucleotides not matched to a gene: 12. This CDR3 region has 16 residues. CDR3 bases: TGCGCCAGCAGCTCGAGGGGCAGCGGGGCCGTCTACGAGCAGTACTTC. Encoded protein: CASSSRGSGAVYEQYF.

This clone was counted once. The chain joins TRBV7-9 to TRBJ2-5, with 7 bases aligning to TRBD2. J gave up 5 bases and V 5 bases, and 11 bases lay outside the gene matches. This CDR3 has 15 amino acids. Germline CDR1 is SEHNR and CDR2 is FQNEAQ (reference sequence). The DNA of the CDR3 is TGTGCCAGCAGCCGGGGGGTAGGCGGGTCGGAGACCCAGTACTTC. Its protein product is CASSRGVGGSETQYF.

This chain joins TRBV7-8 and TRBJ2-1, with 10 positions matching TRBD1. Germline loops: CDR1 SGHVS, CDR2 FQNEAQ. This CDR3 is built from 18 residues. Trimming at V came to 5 bases and at J to 3 bases, leaving 13 bases not matched to a gene. The CDR3 spells CASSIRVSRTGGYNEQFF. Here the CDR3 DNA reads TGTGCCAGCAGCATAAGGGTTTCCAGGACAGGGGGCTACAATGAGCAGTTCTTC. Variable domain in full (rest from reference TRBV7-8 and TRBJ2-1): GAGVSQSPRYKVAKRGQDVALRCDPISGHVSLFWYQQALGQGPEFLTYFQNEAQLDKSGLPSDRFFAERPEGSVSTLKIQRTQQEDSAVYLCASSIRVSRTGGYNEQFFGPGTRLTVL.

The rearrangement joins TRBV5-4 to TRBJ2-1; 9 nucleotides align to TRBD2. This CDR3 spans 15 amino acids. J lost 9 bases, V lost 4 bases, and 11 bases had no gene match. Germline V gene sequence: CDR1 SGHNT, CDR2 YYREEE (reference sequence). Here the CDR3 DNA reads TGTGCCAGCAGCCCCGGGACTAGCATGGGACTTGAGCAGTTCTTC. The encoded protein is CASSPGTSMGLEQFF. Supplemented by reference TRBV5-4 and TRBJ2-1, the full variable domain reads ETGVTQSPTHLIKTRGQQVTLRCSSQSGHNTVSWYQQALGQGPQFIFQYYREEENGRGNFPPRFSGLQFPNYSSELNVNALELDDSALYLCASSPGTSMGLEQFFGPGTRLTVL.

The chain is built from TRBV6-1 and TRBJ2-5, with D perhaps matching TRBD1 (5 bases). The germline V gene has CDR1 MNHNS and CDR2 SASEGT. V lost 4 bases, J lost 6 bases, and 15 bases lay in between. CDR3 size: 14 residues. This CDR3 is CASSVRGSLKTQYF. The CDR3 DNA follows: TGTGCCAGCAGTGTAAGGGGATCCTTGAAGACCCAGTACTTC.

The gene calls are TRBV2 and TRBJ2-1; 7 nucleotides line up with TRBD1. J lost 2 bases, V lost 7 bases, and 5 bases had no gene match. Germline V lookup: CDR1 SNHLY, CDR2 FYNNEI. The CDR3 extends over 14 amino acids. CDR3 nucleotides: TGTGCCAGCATAACCGGGACAGCCTACAATGAGCAGTTCTTC. Translating gives CASITGTAYNEQFF.

This clone was found a few times. The rearrangement joins TRBV2 to TRBJ2-1; TRBD1 is a possible D gene (6 bases). Trimming cost V 5 bases and J 6 bases, with 11 bases left between them. The CDR3 sequence is 13 residues long. Germline CDR1 reads SNHLY; CDR2 reads FYNNEI. This CDR3 is CASSYTGLNEQFF. As DNA, the CDR3 is TGTGCCAGCAGTTATACAGGGCTCAATGAGCAGTTCTTC.

This chain links TRBV7-2 with TRBJ2-7; 13 bases align to TRBD2. Germline values: CDR1 SGHTA, CDR2 FQGNSA. CDR3 length: 16 residues. V dropped 2 bases and J dropped 3; count of bases not matched to a gene: 4. CDR3 sequence (DNA): TGTGCCAGCAGCTTATTTAGGACTAGCGGGAGCTACGAGCAGTACTTC. The encoded protein is CASSLFRTSGSYEQYF.

The J gene is TRBJ1-1, the V gene TRBV27; the match to TRBD1 covers 11 bases. The CDR3 sequence is 13 residues long. Germline lookup yields CDR1 MNHEY and CDR2 SMNVEV (reference sequence). Trimming took 8 bases from V and 10 from J; bases not matched to a gene: 9. CDR3 sequence: CASLGTGGLVAFF. Here the CDR3 DNA reads TGTGCCAGCCTTGGGACAGGGGGTCTGGTAGCTTTCTTT.

The rearrangement joins TRBV7-9 to TRBJ1-4; D is possibly TRBD1 (6 bases). The CDR3 covers 15 residues. Trimming stripped 6 bases from V and 2 bases from J, with 13 bases between. Germline V CDR1 and CDR2: SEHNR, FQNEAQ (reference sequence). CDR3 in DNA: TGTGCCAGCAGGGGAAGGGGGTACACTAATGAAAAACTGTTTTTT. Translated: CASRGRGYTNEKLFF.

This rearrangement joins TRBV19 to TRBJ1-5, with a weak D call TRBD1 (5 bases). The CDR3 spans 14 residues. The germline CDR1 and CDR2 sequences are LNHDA and SQIVND (reference sequence). V was trimmed by 1 base and J by 5 bases, leaving 9 bases between them. The CDR3 DNA sequence: TGTGCCAGTAGTATAGCGGGGGGGGATCAGCCCCAGCATTTT. Its protein product is CASSIAGGDQPQHF.

J is TRBJ2-7 and V is TRBV20-1; possibly TRBD1 for D (6 bases). This CDR3 is built from 11 residues. V lost 6 bases to trimming and J lost 4 bases, with 10 bases between them. Germline V gives CDR1 DFQATT, CDR2 SNEGSKA (reference sequence). CDR3 in amino acids: CSARGWYEQYF. The DNA of the CDR3 is TGCAGTGCCAGGGGCTGGTACGAGCAGTACTTC.

This clone was seen only a few times. V gene TRBV19 combines with J gene TRBJ2-1; 9 nucleotides line up with TRBD1. V lost 4 bases and J lost 5; bases outside the gene matches: 9. Germline V gene sequence: CDR1 LNHDA, CDR2 SQIVND (reference sequence). There are 16 residues in the CDR3. This CDR3 reads CASSKETGGGNNEQFF. The CDR3 DNA reads TGTGCCAGTAGTAAAGAGACAGGGGGGGGGAACAATGAGCAGTTCTTC.

The DNA of the CDR3 is TGTGCCAGCAGTCTTCCTGGGGCAGACGGCTACACCTTC. Amino acids: CASSLPGADGYTF. J is TRBJ1-2 and V is TRBV6-1, with D maybe TRBD1 (5 bases). CDR3 length equals 13 residues. In germline, CDR1 is MNHNS, CDR2 SASEGT. The ends were cut back, 5 bases at V and 8 bases at J, with 15 bases in the middle.

Note on this clone: An end of the junction differs from the germline gene, which may be a read error. The chain is built from TRBV7-9 and TRBJ2-7, with 7 positions matching TRBD1. Germline CDR1 SEHNR, CDR2 FQNEAQ (reference sequence). The CDR3 totals 17 residues. The CDR3 region has the DNA TGTTCCAGCAGCCGGGGACAGCGGTTGGGTGTTCGGAACGAGCAGTACTTC. Translated, it gives CSSSRGQRLGVRNEQYF. The variable domain in full, completed from reference TRBV7-9 and TRBJ2-7, reads DTGVSQNPRHKITKRGQNVTFRCDPISEHNRLYWYRQTLGQGPEFLTYFQNEAQLEKSRLLSDRFSAERPKGSFSTLEIQRTEQGDSAMYLCSSSRGQRLGVRNEQYFGPGTRLTVT.